This T cell receptor (beta chain) was documented in a study of cytomegalovirus exposure and HLA in healthy donors. Germline CDR1 MDHEN, CDR2 SYDVKM. The V segment lost 6 bases and the J segment 5 bases; nucleotides outside the gene matches: 12. The CDR3 has 16 residues. In this sample, this clone turned up once. Measured with immunoSEQ multiplex PCR; TCRdb has only the in-frame clones, and not every one. The sample lists hundreds of thousands of clones, about 90% occurring once. The sample consisted of PBMCs. V and J are TRBV28 and TRBJ2-3, with 9 nucleotides matching TRBD2. The receptor was derived from a woman in her twenties or thirties in good health and CMV-seronegative. The CDR3, as DNA: TGTGCCAGCAGGACCCGAGCGGGAGGAAGGTTAGATACGCAGTATTTT. It yields the protein CASRTRAGGRLDTQYF.